This entry lists 17 T cell receptor beta chains sequenced from one sample in a study of technical replicates of blood from several donors. Here immunoSEQ multiplex PCR was the method, and the copy in TCRdb shows in-frame clones only, minus some. Seen here are approximately 79,000 clones, 95% to 97% observed once, and the top ten hold 0.3% to 0.35%. Sequenced sample: T cells isolated from PBMCs. All receptors come from a human donor in good health.

This chain connects TRBV9 to TRBJ2-7, with 14 bases lining up with TRBD2. Germline assignment: CDR1 SGDLS and CDR2 YYNGEE. The CDR3 runs to 14 residues. Germline trimming cut 5 bases from V and 7 bases from J; bases unmatched to any gene: 5. The CDR3 is CASSGTSGSWEQYF. DNA for the CDR3: TGTGCCAGCAGTGGGACTAGCGGGAGTTGGGAGCAGTACTTC. The full variable domain, in which reference TRBV9 and TRBJ2-7 provide the parts outside the CDR3, is DSGVTQTPKHLITATGQRVTLRCSPRSGDLSVYWYQQSLDQGLQFLIQYYNGEERAKGNILERFSAQQFPDLHSELNLSSLELGDSALYFCASSGTSGSWEQYFGPGTRLTVT.

The chain is built from TRBV19 and TRBJ2-7, with D perhaps TRBD2 (5 bases). The CDR3 length is 15 residues. Trimming stripped 3 bases from V and 3 bases from J, with 15 bases between. In germline, CDR1 is LNHDA, CDR2 SQIVND (reference sequence). The CDR3 bases are TGTGCCAGTAGTATCCACACCCGAGGGATCTACGAGCAGTACTTC. It yields the protein CASSIHTRGIYEQYF.

The chain recombines TRBV11-2 with TRBJ2-2; TRBD2 aligns across 9 bases. Germline V lookup: CDR1 SGHAT, CDR2 FQNNGV. The CDR3 has 15 residues. J gave up 7 bases and V 2 bases, and 5 bases lay outside the gene matches. The CDR3 nucleotides read TGTGCCAGCAGCTTAAGTAGCGGGAGCCTCGGGGAGCTGTTTTTT. Amino acids: CASSLSSGSLGELFF.

V usage is TRBV7-8 and J usage is TRBJ2-5; the D is unclear. The germline V and J ends were trimmed by 4 bases and 5 bases, with 5 bases remaining between them. Germline V gene sequence: CDR1 SGHVS, CDR2 FQNEAQ. CDR3 length: 11 amino acids. The CDR3 DNA reads TGTGCCAGCAGCTCATTCGAGACCCAGTACTTC. This codes for CASSSFETQYF.

The chain employs TRBV5-6 and TRBJ2-2, with TRBD2 identical over 8 bases. Germline V gene data show CDR1 as SGHDT and CDR2 as YYEEEE. The CDR3 extends over 15 amino acids. Unmatched junction bases numbered 2, after V lost 3 bases and J lost 1 base. The DNA for the CDR3 is TGTGCCAGCAGCTATCTAGCGGGGAACACCGGGGAGCTGTTTTTT. This translates into CASSYLAGNTGELFF.

The J gene is TRBJ2-7, the V gene TRBV4-2, with TRBD2 matching 10 bases. V was clipped by 0 bases and J by 2 bases; unmatched bases: 4. Germline-derived CDR1 and CDR2 are LGHNA and YNFKEQ. The CDR3 covers 16 residues. CDR3 loop: CASSQEPSGSAYEQYF. CDR3 DNA: TGTGCCAGCAGCCAAGAACCTAGCGGGAGTGCCTACGAGCAGTACTTC.

The J gene is TRBJ2-1, the V gene TRBV28, with a tentative D call TRBD2 (5 bases). The CDR3 spans 16 residues. Trimming shortened V by 5 bases and J by 5 bases, and 19 bases separated the two germline ends. From germline, CDR1 is MDHEN and CDR2 SYDVKM. Here the CDR3 reads CASSPPLADENNEQFF. Here the CDR3 DNA reads TGTGCCAGCAGTCCCCCCCTAGCCGATGAAAACAATGAGCAGTTCTTC.

V and J are TRBV19 and TRBJ1-4; D is unclear. The CDR3 has 14 amino acids. Looked up from germline, CDR1 is LNHDA and CDR2 is SQIVND (reference sequence). V lost 10 bases and J 7 bases, leaving 19 bases between the germline ends. This CDR3 is CATQHRTWGEKLFF. CDR3 bases: TGTGCCACTCAGCATCGGACTTGGGGTGAAAAACTGTTTTTT.

This clone was detected once. The gene calls are TRBV14 and TRBJ2-7; 8 nucleotides match TRBD2. The germline V gene encodes CDR1 SGHDN and CDR2 FVKESK. Losses at the gene ends were 4 bases for V and 2 bases for J; bases not matched to a gene: 7. The CDR3 spans 15 residues. The CDR3 sequence is CASSPLPAGAYEQYF. In nucleotides, the CDR3 is TGTGCCAGCAGCCCGCTGCCAGCGGGGGCCTACGAGCAGTACTTC.

This chain joins TRBV4-1 and TRBJ2-7; 12 bases map to TRBD2. This CDR3 has 17 amino acids. Per the germline V gene, CDR1 is MGHRA and CDR2 is YSYEKL. V lost 5 bases and J lost 3; bases outside the gene matches: 11. CDR3 sequence reads: CASSYRTSGNLGYEQYF. The CDR3 region has the DNA TGCGCCAGCAGCTATAGGACTAGCGGGAATCTTGGCTACGAGCAGTACTTC.

V usage is TRBV15 and J usage is TRBJ2-5; TRBD1 matches 9 bases. The CDR3 is 17 amino acids. The germline CDR1 and CDR2 sequences are LNHNV and YYDKDF (reference sequence). Germline trimming cut 0 bases from V and 5 bases from J; bases unmatched to any gene: 10. DNA for the CDR3: TGTGCCACCAGCAGAGATTGGGGGCACAGGGGGCAGGAGACCCAGTACTTC. As protein: CATSRDWGHRGQETQYF. Full variable domain (missing parts from reference TRBV15 and TRBJ2-5): DAMVIQNPRYQVTQFGKPVTLSCSQTLNHNVMYWYQQKSSQAPKLLFHYYDKDFNNEADTPDNFQSRRPNTSFCFLDIRSPGLGDTAMYLCATSRDWGHRGQETQYFGPGTRLLVL.

V and J are TRBV6-1 and TRBJ2-6, with a tentative D call TRBD1 (6 bases). Per germline, CDR1 MNHNS and CDR2 SASEGT. Trimming took 10 bases from V and 0 from J, leaving 13 bases between them. There are 15 residues in the CDR3. The CDR3 region has the DNA TGTGCCATGTCCCGGACAGCCTCTGGGGCCAACGTCCTGACTTTC. As protein: CAMSRTASGANVLTF.

This chain joins TRBV5-1 and TRBJ1-3; D is undetermined. The CDR3 is 15 residues long. Germline CDR1 is SGHRS and CDR2 is YFSETQ. With 5 bases removed from V and 0 bases from J, the gap between germline ends came to 12 bases. In DNA, the CDR3 is TGCGCCAGCAGTCAAGCGTTCAGCTCTGGAAACACCATATATTTT. This encodes CASSQAFSSGNTIYF. The full variable domain, with the rest looked up from reference TRBV5-1 and TRBJ1-3, is KAGVTQTPRYLIKTRGQQVTLSCSPISGHRSVSWYQQTPGQGLQFLFEYFSETQRNKGNFPGRFSGRQFSNSRSEMNVSTLELGDSALYLCASSQAFSSGNTIYFGEGSWLTVV.

J is TRBJ2-6 and V is TRBV4-1; D possibly corresponds to TRBD2 (5 bases). From germline, CDR1 is MGHRA and CDR2 YSYEKL. This CDR3 contains 16 residues. Trimming cost V 0 bases and J 2 bases, with 8 bases left between them. Here the CDR3 reads CASSQDEGTGANVLTF. CDR3 nucleotides: TGCGCCAGCAGCCAAGATGAGGGAACTGGGGCCAACGTCCTGACTTTC.

The gene calls are TRBV6-5 and TRBJ2-1; 12 nucleotides agree with TRBD2. The CDR3 loop spans 13 amino acids. From germline, CDR1 is MNHEY and CDR2 SVGAGI. The V segment lost 8 bases and the J segment 8 bases; nucleotides outside the gene matches: 4. The CDR3 DNA follows: TGTGCCAGCGGGGCTAGCGGGAGGGATGAGCAGTTCTTC. Its translation is CASGASGRDEQFF.

V is TRBV2 and J is TRBJ2-5; the match to TRBD2 covers 8 bases. CDR1 and CDR2 (germline): SNHLY, FYNNEI. The CDR3 loop spans 11 amino acids. After removal of 9 bases from V and 4 bases from J, the junction contained 1 base not matched to a gene. The DNA of the CDR3 is TGTGCCAGTACTAGCGGAGAGACCCAGTACTTC. Translated: CASTSGETQYF.

This sequence joins TRBV6-5 and TRBJ2-1; 10 positions agree with TRBD2. Germline V CDR1 and CDR2: MNHEY, SVGAGI. The CDR3 contains 15 residues. With V trimmed by 6 bases and J by 7 bases, 9 bases remained unmatched. The CDR3: CASSVLAGARNEQFF. The CDR3 DNA is TGTGCCAGCAGCGTTCTAGCGGGAGCTCGGAATGAGCAGTTCTTC.